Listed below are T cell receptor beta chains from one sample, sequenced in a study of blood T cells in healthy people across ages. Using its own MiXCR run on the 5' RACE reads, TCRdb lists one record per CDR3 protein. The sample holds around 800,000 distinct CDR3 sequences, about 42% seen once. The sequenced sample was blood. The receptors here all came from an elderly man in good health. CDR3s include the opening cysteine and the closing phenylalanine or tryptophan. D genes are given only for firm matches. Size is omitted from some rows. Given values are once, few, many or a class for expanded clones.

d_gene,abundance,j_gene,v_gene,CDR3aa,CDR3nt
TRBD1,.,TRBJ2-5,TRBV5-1,CASSTTARTGRQETQYF,TGCGCCAGCAGCACTACCGCCCGGACAGGGCGGCAAGAGACCCAGTACTTC
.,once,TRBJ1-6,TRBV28,CASGPRQPSSYNSPLHF,TGTGCCAGCGGACCTCGACAGCCGAGCTCCTATAATTCACCCCTCCACTTT
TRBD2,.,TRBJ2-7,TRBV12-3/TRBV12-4,CASSPGTSETSYEQYF,TGTGCCAGCAGTCCAGGGACTAGCGAAACCTCCTACGAGCAGTACTTC
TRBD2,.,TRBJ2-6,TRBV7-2,CASSYSGRPVLVGANVLTF,TGTGCCAGCAGCTATAGCGGGAGGCCTGTTCTGGTTGGGGCCAACGTCCTGACTTTC
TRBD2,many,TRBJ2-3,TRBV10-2,CASSALAGGSTDTQYF,TGCGCCAGCAGTGCACTAGCGGGAGGTAGCACAGATACGCAGTATTTT
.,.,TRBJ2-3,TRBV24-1,CATSDVGDTQYF,TGTGCCACCAGTGATGTTGGGGATACGCAGTATTTT
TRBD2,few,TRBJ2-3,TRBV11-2,CASSPRTSGRTDTQYF,TGTGCCAGCAGCCCGAGGACTAGCGGGAGAACGGATACGCAGTATTTT
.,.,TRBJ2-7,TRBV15,CATSRGAYEQYF,TGTGCCACCAGCAGAGGCGCCTACGAGCAGTACTTC
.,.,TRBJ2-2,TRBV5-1,CASSLFTGGGNTGELFF,TGCGCCAGCAGCTTGTTTACCGGTGGAGGGAACACCGGGGAGCTGTTTTTT
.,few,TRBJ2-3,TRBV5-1,CASSSTRDTQYF,TGCGCCAGCAGCTCGACTCGCGATACGCAGTATTTT